This T cell receptor (beta chain) was identified during a study of cytomegalovirus exposure and HLA in healthy donors. CDR1 is SGHRS and CDR2 is YFSETQ in the germline V gene. There are 15 residues in the CDR3. V lost 7 bases and J lost 7; bases outside the gene matches: 12. PCR involved 60 Vbeta and 13 Jbeta primers. TCRdb keeps only in-frame clones here, not all; method: immunoSEQ multiplex PCR. The sample includes some 130,000 clones, 79% of them seen just once. Notes on the study in general: The study labeled more than 150 TCR beta chains cytomegalovirus-associated.

As to this clone: Its antigen is not identified.

The material sequenced was PBMCs. This clonotype originated in a man in his forties in good health and CMV-seropositive. The chain combines TRBV5-1 with TRBJ2-1; 9 bases map to TRBD2. As DNA, the CDR3 is TGCGCCAGCGCGGGGGGGAGCGGGGCTCCAAATGAGCAGTTCTTC. Its protein product is CASAGGSGAPNEQFF. The whole variable domain, remainder taken from reference TRBV5-1 and TRBJ2-1, is KAGVTQTPRYLIKTRGQQVTLSCSPISGHRSVSWYQQTPGQGLQFLFEYFSETQRNKGNFPGRFSGRQFSNSRSEMNVSTLELGDSALYLCASAGGSGAPNEQFFGPGTRLTVL.